The 13 T cell receptor beta chains below all came from one sample that was sequenced in a study of preoperative IRX-2 immunotherapy in early breast cancer. Sequencing was performed with immunoSEQ multiplex PCR; in TCRdb, only in-frame clones are kept and a portion is missing. This table holds 6,400 or so clones, about four fifths found once. Treatment described: preoperative locoregional IRX-2 cytokine immunotherapy. The specimen was tumor tissue, collected before IRX-2 immunotherapy. Every receptor here comes from a human donor with breast cancer.

This clone appeared once. The gene calls are TRBV14 and TRBJ1-6; 7 bases are shared with TRBD1. The CDR3 consists of 15 residues. With 2 bases clipped from V and 4 bases from J, the junction kept 2 bases outside the gene matches. Germline values: CDR1 SGHDN, CDR2 FVKESK. The CDR3 protein is CASSQRQGYNSPLHF. Here the CDR3 DNA reads TGTGCCAGCAGCCAACGACAGGGTTATAATTCACCCCTCCACTTT.

The chain joins TRBV11-3 to TRBJ1-1; TRBD1 matches at 11 bases. The germline V gene has CDR1 SGHNT and CDR2 YENEEA. The V and J ends lost 5 bases and 5 bases, in that order; junction bases with no gene match: 4. This CDR3 is built from 14 residues. CDR3 sequence: CASSADRGQTEAFF. The DNA of the CDR3 is TGTGCCAGCAGCGCGGACAGGGGGCAAACTGAAGCTTTCTTT.

The table lists this clone with a few counts. The chain carries TRBV6-8 and TRBJ2-1; D perhaps matches TRBD2 (6 bases). The CDR3 spans 12 residues. Looked up from germline, CDR1 is MNHGY and CDR2 is SAAAGT. V lost 9 bases and J lost 8, with 14 bases in between. In nucleotides, the CDR3 is TGTGCCAGTCGGCGGGGTGTCGATGAGCAGTTCTTC. It codes for CASRRGVDEQFF.

This CDR3 is CASSPGGTSGQETQYF. As DNA, the CDR3 is TGCGCCAGCAGCCCTGGAGGGACTAGCGGTCAAGAGACCCAGTACTTC. The chain carries TRBV1 and TRBJ2-5; the listed D gene, TRBD2, was not tested against the DNA. TRBV1 has pseudogene status. The CDR3 runs 16 residues.

This clone qualifies as medium-sized. The V call is TRBV30, the J call TRBJ1-2, with D perhaps TRBD1 (5 bases). The V end lost 2 bases, the J end lost 6 bases, and 19 bases lay between the germline ends. The CDR3 is 15 residues long. CDR1 and CDR2 (germline): GTSNPN, SVGIG (reference sequence). The DNA for the CDR3 is TGTGCCTGGAGTCGTGTGCCTACCTCGGGGGATGGCTACACCTTC. Its protein is CAWSRVPTSGDGYTF.

The rearrangement joins TRBV6-8 to TRBJ2-1, with TRBD2 identical over 7 bases. V trimming: 11 bases; J trimming: 0 bases; junction bases outside the gene matches: 16. CDR3 length equals 17 residues. Germline CDR1 is MNHGY and CDR2 is SAAAGT. CDR3 DNA sequence: TGTGCCGGGTGGGACTATCTCTTCCTGAGCTCCTACAATGAGCAGTTCTTC. This gives the protein CAGWDYLFLSSYNEQFF.

This clone is a singleton in its sample. This rearrangement joins TRBV7-8 to TRBJ2-5, with 9 bases fitting TRBD1. This CDR3 is 14 amino acids long. V trimming: 5 bases; J trimming: 4 bases; junction bases outside the gene matches: 5. Germline V gene sequence: CDR1 SGHVS, CDR2 FQNEAQ. CDR3 residues: CASSQRQGGETQYF. The CDR3 nucleotides are TGTGCCAGCAGCCAGCGACAGGGGGGAGAGACCCAGTACTTC.

The genes are TRBV6-8 and TRBJ2-2; D unresolved. With 9 bases removed from V and 6 bases from J, the gap between germline ends came to 14 bases. Germline assignment: CDR1 MNHGY and CDR2 SAAAGT. This CDR3 is 13 amino acids long. The CDR3 here is CASAPPGSGELFF. The CDR3 nucleotides read TGTGCCAGTGCCCCCCCCGGATCCGGGGAGCTGTTTTTT.

This clone was detected only once. The chain employs TRBV18 and TRBJ2-3; D call uncertain. Trimming cost V 6 bases and J 6 bases, with 16 bases left between them. CDR3 length: 14 residues. The germline CDR1 and CDR2 sequences are KGHSH and LQKENI. CDR3 bases: TGTGCCAGCTCGCGACGGGCCCAAGGGGATACGCAGTATTTT. Amino acids: CASSRRAQGDTQYF.

The gene calls are TRBV19 and TRBJ2-3, with 8 bases identical to TRBD1. Germline trimming cut 2 bases from V and 6 bases from J; bases unmatched to any gene: 7. CDR1 is LNHDA and CDR2 is SQIVND in the germline V gene (reference sequence). CDR3 length: 15 residues. The CDR3 nucleotides are TGTGCCAGTAGTATATGGACAGGGCGAGTGGATACGCAGTATTTT. Translating it yields CASSIWTGRVDTQYF.

The chain employs TRBV7-6 and TRBJ2-6; the D is unclear. CDR1 is SGHVS and CDR2 is FNYEAQ in the germline V gene. This CDR3 has 14 amino acids. Trimming cost V 5 bases and J 4 bases, with 9 bases left between them. The CDR3 protein is CASSPATGANVLTF. CDR3 sequence (DNA): TGTGCCAGCAGCCCAGCCACGGGGGCCAACGTCCTGACTTTC.

The chain couples TRBV7-6 to TRBJ2-5, with TRBD1 matching over 7 bases. V dropped 0 bases and J dropped 1; count of bases not matched to a gene: 5. The length of the CDR3 is 16 residues. Per germline, CDR1 SGHVS and CDR2 FNYEAQ. The chain's CDR3 is CASSLAGGAFQETQYF. CDR3 coding DNA: TGTGCCAGCAGCTTAGCAGGGGGCGCGTTCCAAGAGACCCAGTACTTC.

This chain joins TRBV19 and TRBJ2-7; no reliable D call. In germline, CDR1 is LNHDA, CDR2 SQIVND (reference sequence). V shed 5 bases and J shed 0 bases, with 8 bases lying between them. The CDR3 length is 13 residues. CDR3: CASSFAASYEQYF. The CDR3 coding sequence is TGTGCCAGTAGTTTTGCAGCCTCCTACGAGCAGTACTTC.